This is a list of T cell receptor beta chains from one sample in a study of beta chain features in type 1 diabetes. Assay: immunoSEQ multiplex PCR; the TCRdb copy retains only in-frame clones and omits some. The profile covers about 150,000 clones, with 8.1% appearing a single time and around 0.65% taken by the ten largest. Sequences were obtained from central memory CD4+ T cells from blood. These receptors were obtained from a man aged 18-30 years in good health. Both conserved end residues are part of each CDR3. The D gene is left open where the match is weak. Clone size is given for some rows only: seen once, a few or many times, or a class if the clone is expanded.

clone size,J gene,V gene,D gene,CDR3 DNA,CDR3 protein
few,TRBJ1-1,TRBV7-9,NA,TGTGCCAGCAGCTTAGCGAGGGTGAACACTGAAGCTTTCTTT,CASSLARVNTEAFF
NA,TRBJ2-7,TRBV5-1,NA,TGCGCCAGCAGCTTGGGTACTAGCTCCTACGAGCAGTACTTC,CASSLGTSSYEQYF
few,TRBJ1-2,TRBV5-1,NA,TGCGCCAGCAGAAGGGAGAACTATGGCTACACCTTC,CASRRENYGYTF
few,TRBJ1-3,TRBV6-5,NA,TGTGCCAGCAGCAACCATCGGGGGGTTCAAGACACCATATATTTT,CASSNHRGVQDTIYF
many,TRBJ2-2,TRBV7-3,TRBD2,TGTGCCAGCAGCTTAACCCAGGGAGGGACCGGGGAGCTGTTTTTT,CASSLTQGGTGELFF
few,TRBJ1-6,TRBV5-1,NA,TGCGCCAGCAGCTCACAGCTTGATGCAAATTCACCCCTCCACTTT,CASSSQLDANSPLHF
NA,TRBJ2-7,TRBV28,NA,TGTGCCAGCAGTTTGGTCACAGGTCCCGAGCAGTACTTC,CASSLVTGPEQYF
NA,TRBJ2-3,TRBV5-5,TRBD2,TGTGCCAGCAGCCGAGGGCTAGGGGTAGCGGGGACCACAGATACGCAGTATTTT,CASSRGLGVAGTTDTQYF
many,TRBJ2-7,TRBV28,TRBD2,TGTGCCAGCAGCCGGGGGGGGACCTACGAGCAGTACTTC,CASSRGGTYEQYF
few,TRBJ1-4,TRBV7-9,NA,TGTGCCAGCAGCTTGATGGGGGCAAATGAAAAACTGTTTTTT,CASSLMGANEKLFF
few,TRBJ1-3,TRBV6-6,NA,TGTGCCAGCAGTACCGGGGGAGGAAACACCATATATTTT,CASSTGGGNTIYF
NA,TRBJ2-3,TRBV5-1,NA,TGCGCCAGCAGCTCCTTCAGCACAGATACGCAGTATTTT,CASSSFSTDTQYF
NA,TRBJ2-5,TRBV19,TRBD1,TGTGCCAGTAGTACAGGACAGGGGCCGGGAGAGACCCAGTACTTC,CASSTGQGPGETQYF
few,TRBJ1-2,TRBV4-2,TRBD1,TGTGCCAGCAGCCAAGATGGCAGGGGGGATGGTGGCTACACCTTC,CASSQDGRGDGGYTF
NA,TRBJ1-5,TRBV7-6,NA,TGTGCCAGCAGCCAGGGGCGGCACCAGCCCCAGCATTTT,CASSQGRHQPQHF
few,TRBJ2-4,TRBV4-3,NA,TGCGCCAGCAGCCAGGGCCACTTAATTTACTTC,CASSQGHLIYF
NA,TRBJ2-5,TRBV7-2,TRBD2,TGTGCCAGCAGCTCTGGCGCAGGACTAGCGGGAGGGCCATGGGAGACCCAGTACTTC,CASSSGAGLAGGPWETQYF
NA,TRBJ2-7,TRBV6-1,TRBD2,TGTGCCAGCAGTGATGGGACTACCGGGTCCCACGAGCAGTACTTC,CASSDGTTGSHEQYF
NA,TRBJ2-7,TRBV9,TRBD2,TGTGCCAGCAGCGTAGCGGTAGCGGGGATCTACGAGCAGTACTTC,CASSVAVAGIYEQYF
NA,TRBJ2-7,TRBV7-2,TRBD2,TGTGCCAGCAGCTCTCTAGCGGGAGGAAGCGGCGAGCAGTACTTC,CASSSLAGGSGEQYF
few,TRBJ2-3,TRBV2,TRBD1,TGTGCCAGCAGTGGAGGGGGCGCAGATACGCAGTATTTT,CASSGGGADTQYF
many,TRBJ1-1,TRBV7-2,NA,TGTGCCAGCAGCCTAGAGACAGGAACTGAAGCTTTCTTT,CASSLETGTEAFF
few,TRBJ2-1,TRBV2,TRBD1,TGTGCCAGCAGAGGGGGCAGCGAGCAGTTCTTC,CASRGGSEQFF
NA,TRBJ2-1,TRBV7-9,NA,TGTGCCAGCAATTATGTCGGCCGAGGGATTAATGAGCAGTTCTTC,CASNYVGRGINEQFF
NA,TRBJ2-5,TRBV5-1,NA,TGCGCCAGCAGCTTGGTGGGGCGAGAGACCCAGTACTTC,CASSLVGRETQYF
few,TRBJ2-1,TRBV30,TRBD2,TGTGCCTGGAGAGGGGCCGGACTAGCGGGAAATGAGCAGTTCTTC,CAWRGAGLAGNEQFF
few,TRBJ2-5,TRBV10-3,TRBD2,TGTGCCATCAGTCCTAGCGGGGGGGAAGAGACCCAGTACTTC,CAISPSGGEETQYF
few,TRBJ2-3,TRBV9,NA,TGTGCCAGCAGCGTAGTATCCAGGACAGATACGCAGTATTTT,CASSVVSRTDTQYF
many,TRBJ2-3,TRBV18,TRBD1,TGTGCCAGCTCACTTTCCCCGGACAGGGCCACAGATACGCAGTATTTT,CASSLSPDRATDTQYF
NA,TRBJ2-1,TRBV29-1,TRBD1,TGCAGCGGCGCCGGGACAGGGGGTAATGAGCAGTTCTTC,CSGAGTGGNEQFF
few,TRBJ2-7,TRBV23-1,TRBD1,TGCGCCAGCAGTCAACCTAACAGGGGGTGGCCCTACGAGCAGTACTTC,CASSQPNRGWPYEQYF
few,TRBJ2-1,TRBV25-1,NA,TGTGCCAGCAGGAAGGGCAGGGGCTCCTACAATGAGCAGTTCTTC,CASRKGRGSYNEQFF
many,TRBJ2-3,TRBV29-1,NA,TGCAGCGTGCTTAGGTCTAGCTCTGGAGATACGCAGTATTTT,CSVLRSSSGDTQYF
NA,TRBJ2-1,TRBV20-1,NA,TGCAGTGCTAGACGGGACACTAGCGTGTTCTTC,CSARRDTSVFF
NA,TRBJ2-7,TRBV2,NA,TGTGCCAGCATGGATTCTTGGACTTCCTTCGACGAGCAGTACTTC,CASMDSWTSFDEQYF
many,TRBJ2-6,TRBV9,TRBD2,TGTGCCAGCAGCGTAGATCCTAGCGGGACAGCAGAGACTTTC,CASSVDPSGTAETF
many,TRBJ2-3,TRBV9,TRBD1,TGTGCCAGCAGCCCAACCGGACAGGGCACAGATACGCAGTATTTT,CASSPTGQGTDTQYF
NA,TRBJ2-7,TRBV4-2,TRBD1,TGTGCCAGCAGCCAAGACCCGGACAGGGACTCCTACGAGCAGTACTTC,CASSQDPDRDSYEQYF
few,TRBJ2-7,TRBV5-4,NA,TGTGCCAGCAGCCCTTCTGACAGTCCCCTAGGGGAGCAGTACTTC,CASSPSDSPLGEQYF
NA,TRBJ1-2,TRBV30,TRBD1,TGTGCCTGGAGTACAGGGGATAACTATGGCTACACCTTC,CAWSTGDNYGYTF
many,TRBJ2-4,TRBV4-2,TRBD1,TGTGCCAGCAGCCCGACAGGGGGAGCCAAAAACATTCAGTACTTC,CASSPTGGAKNIQYF
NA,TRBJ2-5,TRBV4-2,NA,TGTGCCAGCAGTCCAAGCCACAGGGGGGGAAAGACCCAGTACTTC,CASSPSHRGGKTQYF
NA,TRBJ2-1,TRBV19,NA,TGTGCCAGTAGTGCCGGGATCCAAAGCTACAATGAGCAGTTCTTC,CASSAGIQSYNEQFF
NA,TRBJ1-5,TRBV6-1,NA,TGTGCCAGCAGTGATGGGCAGCTAAGCAATCAGCCCCAGCATTTT,CASSDGQLSNQPQHF
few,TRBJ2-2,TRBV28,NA,TGTGCCACTTTGAACAGGGTCATCACCGGGGAGCTGTTTTTT,CATLNRVITGELFF
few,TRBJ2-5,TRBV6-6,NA,TGTGCCAGCAGTGAGGCTACAGGGAAGCAAGAGACCCAGTACTTC,CASSEATGKQETQYF
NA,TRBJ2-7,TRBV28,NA,TGTGCCAGCAGTTTGAGGAGAGGGTCTTCGGAGCAGTACTTC,CASSLRRGSSEQYF
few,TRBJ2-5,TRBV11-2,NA,TGTGCCAGCAGCACTACACTGGTACCGGAGACCCAGTACTTC,CASSTTLVPETQYF
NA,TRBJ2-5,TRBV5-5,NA,TGTGCCAGCAGCTGGGGACACGAGGAGACCCAGTACTTC,CASSWGHEETQYF
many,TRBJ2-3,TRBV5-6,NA,TGTGCCAGCAGCTTGGACGTTGGAGCGACAGATACGCAGTATTTT,CASSLDVGATDTQYF
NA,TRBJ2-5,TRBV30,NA,TGTGCCTGGAGTTCCAGTAAACCGGAGCAGTACTTC,CAWSSSKPEQYF
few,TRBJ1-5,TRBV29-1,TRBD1,TGCAGCGTTGCCGGGACAGGGGGAAATCAGCCCCAGCATTTT,CSVAGTGGNQPQHF
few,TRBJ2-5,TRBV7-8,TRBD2,TGTGCCAGCAGCTTCGGACTAGCGGGGGGTAGGGAGACCCAGTACTTC,CASSFGLAGGRETQYF
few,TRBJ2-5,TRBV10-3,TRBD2,TGTGCCATCAGTGACGGACTAGCGGGAGGAGGTGGGAAGACCCAGTACTTC,CAISDGLAGGGGKTQYF